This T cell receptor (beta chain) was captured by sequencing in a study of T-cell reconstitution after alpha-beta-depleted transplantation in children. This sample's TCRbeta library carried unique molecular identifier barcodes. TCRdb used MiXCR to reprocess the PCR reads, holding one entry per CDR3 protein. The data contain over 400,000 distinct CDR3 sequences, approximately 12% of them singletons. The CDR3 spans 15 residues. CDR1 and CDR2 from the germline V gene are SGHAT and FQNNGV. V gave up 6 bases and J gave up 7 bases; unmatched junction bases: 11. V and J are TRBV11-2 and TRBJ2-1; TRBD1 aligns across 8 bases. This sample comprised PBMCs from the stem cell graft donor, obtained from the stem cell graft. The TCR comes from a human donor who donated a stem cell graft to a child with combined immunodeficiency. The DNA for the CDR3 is TGTGCCAGCAGGGGGGACAGGTCCTGGTGGAATGAGCAGTTCTTC. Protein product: CASRGDRSWWNEQFF.